This TCR beta chain came from a study of cytomegalovirus exposure and HLA in healthy donors. As for the study in general: From about 180 million T cells, an earlier analysis saw 100 million to 140 million unique TCR beta sequences. General study points: Fewer N-insertions than the approximately 700-donor mean were reportedly shown by an Asian-associated ancestry cluster in a later analysis. Among the CMV-associated chains, a few were confirmed in vitro as specific for CMV antigens. Some TCR beta chains (roughly 160 of them) were listed as cytomegalovirus-associated.

V lost 4 bases and J 1 base, leaving 20 bases between the germline ends. The CDR3 length is 17 residues. Germline-derived CDR1 and CDR2 are SGHRS and YFSETQ. The PCR employed 60 Vbeta primers together with 13 Jbeta primers. Profiled with immunoSEQ multiplex PCR; TCRdb holds only in-frame clones, not every one. This table holds 200,000 to 250,000 clones, roughly 83% found once. Details on this clone: Its antigen remains unidentified.

The sequence came from a boy aged 2-15 years in good health and CMV-seronegative. Material for sequencing was PBMCs. The V gene is TRBV5-1, the J gene TRBJ1-1; tentatively, D is TRBD1 (5 bases). The CDR3 reads CASSPGNHRFRNTEAFF. The CDR3 bases are TGCGCCAGCAGCCCGGGCAATCACAGGTTTCGGAACACTGAAGCTTTCTTT.